This TCR beta chain is drawn from a study of technical replicates of blood from several donors. The method was immunoSEQ multiplex PCR; TCRdb's version includes in-frame clones alone and lacks a portion of them. The data show 70,000 to 75,000 clones, approximately 95% seen once. CDR1 and CDR2 (germline): SGHNT, YYREEE (reference sequence). With 3 bases clipped from V and 2 bases from J, the junction kept 2 bases outside the gene matches. The CDR3 has 14 residues. The TCR was taken from a human donor in good health. The source material was T cells isolated from PBMCs. J is TRBJ2-3 and V is TRBV5-4, with 8 bases lining up with TRBD1. This CDR3 reads CASSSGQATDTQYF. CDR3 sequence (DNA): TGTGCCAGCAGCTCGGGACAGGCCACAGATACGCAGTATTTT.